The rows below give T cell receptor beta chains drawn from one sample of a study of blood T cells in healthy people across ages. TCRdb re-called the 5' RACE reads through MiXCR, storing one row per CDR3 protein. The table records hundreds of thousands of distinct CDR3 sequences, approximately 59% of them present only once. The sequenced sample consisted of blood. Receptor source: a man aged 55-75 years in good health. Each CDR3 is given with its conserved first and last residue. The D gene is left open where the match is weak. The listing skips clone size in some rows; elsewhere it reads once, few, many or a size class.

.	.	TRBV4-2	TRBJ2-1	CASSQDRGGDNEQFF	TGTGCCAGCAGCCAAGATCGAGGGGGGGACAATGAGCAGTTCTTC
few	TRBD1	TRBV20-1	TRBJ1-2	CSATGQDGGYTF	TGCAGTGCCACCGGACAGGACGGTGGCTACACCTTC
once	TRBD1	TRBV12-3/TRBV12-4	TRBJ2-5	CASSLAYRGRETQYF	TGTGCCAGCAGTTTAGCGTACAGGGGGCGGGAGACCCAGTACTTC
once	.	TRBV7-8	TRBJ2-5	CASSLGVGPGETQYF	TGTGCCAGCAGCTTAGGGGTCGGTCCGGGGGAGACCCAGTACTTC
.	.	TRBV10-3	TRBJ2-4	CAISESEKNIQYF	TGTGCCATCAGTGAGTCGGAAAAAAACATTCAGTACTTC
.	.	TRBV10-3	TRBJ2-7	CAIGQNYEQYF	TGTGCCATCGGGCAGAACTACGAGCAGTACTTC
.	.	TRBV5-1	TRBJ2-5	CASSLRPALQETQYF	TGCGCCAGCAGCCTCCGACCGGCCTTGCAAGAGACCCAGTACTTC
once	.	TRBV20-1	TRBJ2-1	CSASWGSDEQFF	TGCAGTGCTAGCTGGGGGTCGGATGAGCAGTTCTTC
.	.	TRBV6-2/TRBV6-3	TRBJ2-3	CASSYRTPGERDTQYF	TGTGCCAGCAGTTACCGGACACCGGGGGAAAGAGATACGCAGTATTTT
.	TRBD1	TRBV27	TRBJ2-3	CASSPLRQGIRVTDAQYF	TGTGCCAGCAGCCCTCTGAGACAGGGGATCCGAGTCACAGATGCGCAGTATTTT